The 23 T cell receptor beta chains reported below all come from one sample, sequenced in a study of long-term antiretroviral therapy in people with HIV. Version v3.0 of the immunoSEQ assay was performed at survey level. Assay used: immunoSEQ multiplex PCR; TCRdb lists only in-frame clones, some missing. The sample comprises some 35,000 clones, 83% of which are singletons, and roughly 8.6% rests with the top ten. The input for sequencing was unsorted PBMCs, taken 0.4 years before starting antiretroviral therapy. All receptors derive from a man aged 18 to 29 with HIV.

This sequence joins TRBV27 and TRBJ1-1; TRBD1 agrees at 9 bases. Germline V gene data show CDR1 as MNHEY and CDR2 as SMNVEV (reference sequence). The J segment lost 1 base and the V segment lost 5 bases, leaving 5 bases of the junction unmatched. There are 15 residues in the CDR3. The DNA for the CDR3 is TGTGCCAGCAGTCAATGGGACAGGGAGAACACTGAAGCTTTCTTT. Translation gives CASSQWDRENTEAFF.

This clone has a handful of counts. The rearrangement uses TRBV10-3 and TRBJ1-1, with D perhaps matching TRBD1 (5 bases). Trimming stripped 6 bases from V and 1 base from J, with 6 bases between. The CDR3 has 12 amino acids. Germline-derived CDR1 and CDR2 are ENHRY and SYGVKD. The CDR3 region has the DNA TGTGCCATCAGCAGGGAGAACACTGAAGCTTTCTTT. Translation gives CAISRENTEAFF.

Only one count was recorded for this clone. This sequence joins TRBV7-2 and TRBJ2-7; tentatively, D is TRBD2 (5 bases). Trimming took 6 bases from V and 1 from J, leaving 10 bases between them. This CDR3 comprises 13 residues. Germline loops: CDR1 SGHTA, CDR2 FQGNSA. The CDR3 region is CASRESGSYEQYF. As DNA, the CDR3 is TGTGCCAGCAGAGAGAGCGGTTCCTACGAGCAGTACTTC.

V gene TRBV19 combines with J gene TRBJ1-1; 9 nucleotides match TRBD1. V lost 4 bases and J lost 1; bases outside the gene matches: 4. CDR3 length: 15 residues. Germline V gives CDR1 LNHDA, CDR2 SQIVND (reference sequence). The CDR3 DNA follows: TGTGCCAGTAGTACCTCGGGACAGGGGAACACTGAAGCTTTCTTT. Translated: CASSTSGQGNTEAFF.

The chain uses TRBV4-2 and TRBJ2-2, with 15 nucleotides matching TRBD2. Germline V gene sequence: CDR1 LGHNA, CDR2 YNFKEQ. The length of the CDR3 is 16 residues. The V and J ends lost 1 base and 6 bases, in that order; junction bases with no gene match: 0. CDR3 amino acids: CASSQGTSGGAGELFF. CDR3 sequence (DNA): TGTGCCAGCAGCCAAGGGACTAGCGGGGGGGCCGGGGAGCTGTTTTTT.

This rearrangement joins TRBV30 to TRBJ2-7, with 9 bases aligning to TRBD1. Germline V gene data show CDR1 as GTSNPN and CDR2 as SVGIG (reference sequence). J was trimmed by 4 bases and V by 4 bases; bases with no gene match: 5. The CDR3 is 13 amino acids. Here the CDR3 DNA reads TGTGCCTGGACCGGGACAGGGTCTTACGAGCAGTACTTC. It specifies CAWTGTGSYEQYF.

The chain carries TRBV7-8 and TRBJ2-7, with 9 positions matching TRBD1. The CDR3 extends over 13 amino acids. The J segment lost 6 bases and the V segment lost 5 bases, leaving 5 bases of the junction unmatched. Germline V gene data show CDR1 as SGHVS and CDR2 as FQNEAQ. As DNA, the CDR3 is TGTGCCAGCAGCCAGGACAGGGGCGCCGAGCAGTACTTC. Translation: CASSQDRGAEQYF.

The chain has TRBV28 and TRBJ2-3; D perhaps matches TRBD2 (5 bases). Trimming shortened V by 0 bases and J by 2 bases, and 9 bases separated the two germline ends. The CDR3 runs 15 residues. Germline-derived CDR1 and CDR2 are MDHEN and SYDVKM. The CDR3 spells CASSLWQRNTDTQYF. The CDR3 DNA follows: TGTGCCAGCAGTTTATGGCAGCGGAACACAGATACGCAGTATTTT.

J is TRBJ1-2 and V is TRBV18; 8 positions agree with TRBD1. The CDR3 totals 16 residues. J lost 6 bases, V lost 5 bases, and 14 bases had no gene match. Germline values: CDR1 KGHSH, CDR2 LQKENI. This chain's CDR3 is CASSRTGTGGRDGYTF. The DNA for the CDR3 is TGTGCCAGCTCAAGGACCGGGACAGGAGGGAGGGATGGCTACACCTTC. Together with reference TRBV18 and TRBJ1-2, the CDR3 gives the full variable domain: NAGVMQNPRHLVRRRGQEARLRCSPMKGHSHVYWYRQLPEEGLKFMVYLQKENIIDESGMPKERFSAEFPKEGPSILRIQQVVRGDSAAYFCASSRTGTGGRDGYTFGSGTRLTVV.

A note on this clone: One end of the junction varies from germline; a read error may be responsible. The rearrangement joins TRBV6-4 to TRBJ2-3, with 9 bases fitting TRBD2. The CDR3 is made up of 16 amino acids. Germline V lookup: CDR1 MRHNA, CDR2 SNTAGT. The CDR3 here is CASSESAGGGTDTQYF. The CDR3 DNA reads TGTGCCAGTAGTGAATCAGCGGGAGGAGGGACAGATACGCAGTATTTT.

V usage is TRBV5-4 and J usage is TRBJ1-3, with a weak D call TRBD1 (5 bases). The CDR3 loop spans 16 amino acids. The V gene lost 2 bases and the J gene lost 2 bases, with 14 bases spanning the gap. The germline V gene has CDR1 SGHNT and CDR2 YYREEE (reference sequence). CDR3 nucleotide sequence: TGTGCCAGCAGCTTAGGGCCGCTGGACACTGGAAACACCATATATTTT. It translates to CASSLGPLDTGNTIYF.

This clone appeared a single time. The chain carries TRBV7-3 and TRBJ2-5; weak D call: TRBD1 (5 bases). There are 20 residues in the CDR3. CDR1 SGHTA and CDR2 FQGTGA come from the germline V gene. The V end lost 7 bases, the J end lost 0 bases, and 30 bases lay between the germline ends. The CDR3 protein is CASTPGTTAEHRRYQETQYF. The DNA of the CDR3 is TGTGCCAGCACACCCGGAACGACAGCTGAACACAGAAGGTACCAAGAGACCCAGTACTTC. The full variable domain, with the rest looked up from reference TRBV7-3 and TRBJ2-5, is GAGVSQTPSNKVTEKGKYVELRCDPISGHTALYWYRQSLGQGPEFLIYFQGTGAADDSGLPNDRFFAVRPEGSVSTLKIQRTERGDSAVYLCASTPGTTAEHRRYQETQYFGPGTRLLVL.

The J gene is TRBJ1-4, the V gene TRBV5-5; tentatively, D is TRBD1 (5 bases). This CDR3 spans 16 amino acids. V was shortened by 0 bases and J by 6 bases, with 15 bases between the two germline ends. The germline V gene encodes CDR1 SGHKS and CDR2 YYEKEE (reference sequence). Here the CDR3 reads CASSLEGLNRYEKLFF. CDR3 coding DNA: TGTGCCAGCAGCTTGGAGGGACTGAACCGCTATGAAAAACTGTTTTTT. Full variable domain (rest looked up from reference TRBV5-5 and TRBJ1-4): DAGVTQSPTHLIKTRGQQVTLRCSPISGHKSVSWYQQVLGQGPQFIFQYYEKEERGRGNFPDRFSARQFPNYSSELNVNALLLGDSALYLCASSLEGLNRYEKLFFGSGTQLSVL.

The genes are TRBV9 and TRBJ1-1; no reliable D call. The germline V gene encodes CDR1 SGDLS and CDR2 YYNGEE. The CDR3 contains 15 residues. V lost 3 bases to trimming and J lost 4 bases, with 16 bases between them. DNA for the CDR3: TGTGCCAGCAGCGCCTGGAGTTCTGGAGGCACTGAAGCTTTCTTT. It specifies CASSAWSSGGTEAFF.

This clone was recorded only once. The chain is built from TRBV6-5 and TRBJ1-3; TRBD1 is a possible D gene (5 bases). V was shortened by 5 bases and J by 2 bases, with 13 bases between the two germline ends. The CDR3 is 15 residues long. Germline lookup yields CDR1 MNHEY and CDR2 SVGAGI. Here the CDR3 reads CASSRQGLAGNTIYF. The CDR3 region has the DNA TGTGCCAGCAGTCGCCAGGGTCTTGCTGGAAACACCATATATTTT.

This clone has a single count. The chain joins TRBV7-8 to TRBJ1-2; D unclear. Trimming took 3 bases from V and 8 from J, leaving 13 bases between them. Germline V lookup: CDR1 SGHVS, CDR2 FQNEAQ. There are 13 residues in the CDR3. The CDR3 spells CASSFLDDGGYTF. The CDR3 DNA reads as TGTGCCAGCAGCTTTCTCGATGATGGAGGCTACACCTTC.

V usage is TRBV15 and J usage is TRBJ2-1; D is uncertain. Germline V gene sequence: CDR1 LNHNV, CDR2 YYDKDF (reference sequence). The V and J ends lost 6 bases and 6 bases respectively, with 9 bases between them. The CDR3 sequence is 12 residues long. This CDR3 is CATRAYANEQFF. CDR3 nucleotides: TGTGCCACCAGGGCCTACGCCAATGAGCAGTTCTTC.

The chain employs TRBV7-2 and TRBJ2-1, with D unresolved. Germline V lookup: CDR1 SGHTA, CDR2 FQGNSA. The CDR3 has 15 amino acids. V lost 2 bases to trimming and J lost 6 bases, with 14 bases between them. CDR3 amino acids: CASSLSRGLRNEQFF. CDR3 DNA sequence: TGTGCCAGCAGCTTATCCAGAGGTTTGCGCAATGAGCAGTTCTTC.

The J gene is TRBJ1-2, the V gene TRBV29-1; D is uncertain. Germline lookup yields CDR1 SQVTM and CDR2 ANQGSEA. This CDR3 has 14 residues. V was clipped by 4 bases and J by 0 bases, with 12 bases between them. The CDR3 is CSVVAQRANYGYTF. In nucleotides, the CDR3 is TGCAGCGTTGTAGCACAGCGAGCTAACTATGGCTACACCTTC.

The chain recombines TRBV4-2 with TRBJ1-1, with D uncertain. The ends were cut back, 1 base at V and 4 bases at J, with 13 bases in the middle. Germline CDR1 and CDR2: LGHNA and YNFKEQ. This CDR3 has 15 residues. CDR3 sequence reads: CASSQVPVPVTEAFF. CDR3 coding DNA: TGTGCCAGCAGCCAAGTCCCAGTGCCGGTCACTGAAGCTTTCTTT.

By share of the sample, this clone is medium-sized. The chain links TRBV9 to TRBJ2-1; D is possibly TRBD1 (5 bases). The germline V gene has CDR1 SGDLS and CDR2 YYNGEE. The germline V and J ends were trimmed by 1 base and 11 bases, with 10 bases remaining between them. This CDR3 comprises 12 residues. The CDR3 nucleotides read TGTGCCAGCAGCGTACAGGGCGGACAGCAGTTCTTC. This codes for CASSVQGGQQFF.

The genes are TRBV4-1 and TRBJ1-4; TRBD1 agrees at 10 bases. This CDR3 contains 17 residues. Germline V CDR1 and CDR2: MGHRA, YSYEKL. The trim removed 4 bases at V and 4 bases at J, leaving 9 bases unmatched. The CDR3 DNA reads TGCGCCAGCAGCCGACGACAGGGGGCGCAGAATAATGAAAAACTGTTTTTT. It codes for CASSRRQGAQNNEKLFF.

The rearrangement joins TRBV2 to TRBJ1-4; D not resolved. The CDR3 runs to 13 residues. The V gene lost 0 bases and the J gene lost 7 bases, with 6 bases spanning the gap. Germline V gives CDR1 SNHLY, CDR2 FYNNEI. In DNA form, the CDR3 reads TGTGCCAGCAGTGAAGCCGGGTCTGAAAAACTGTTTTTT. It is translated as CASSEAGSEKLFF.